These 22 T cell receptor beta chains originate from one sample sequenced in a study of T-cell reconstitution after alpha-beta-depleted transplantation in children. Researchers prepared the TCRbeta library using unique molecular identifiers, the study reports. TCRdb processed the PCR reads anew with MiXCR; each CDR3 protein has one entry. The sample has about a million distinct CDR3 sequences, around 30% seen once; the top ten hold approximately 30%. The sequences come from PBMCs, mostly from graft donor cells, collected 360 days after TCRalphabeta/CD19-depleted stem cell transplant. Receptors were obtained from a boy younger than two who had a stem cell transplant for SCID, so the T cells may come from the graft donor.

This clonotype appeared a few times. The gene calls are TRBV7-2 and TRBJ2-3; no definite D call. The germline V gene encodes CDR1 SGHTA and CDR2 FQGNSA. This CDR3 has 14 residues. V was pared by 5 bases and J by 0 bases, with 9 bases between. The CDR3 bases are TGTGCCAGCAGCACCGGGCCTAGCACAGATACGCAGTATTTT. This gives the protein CASSTGPSTDTQYF.

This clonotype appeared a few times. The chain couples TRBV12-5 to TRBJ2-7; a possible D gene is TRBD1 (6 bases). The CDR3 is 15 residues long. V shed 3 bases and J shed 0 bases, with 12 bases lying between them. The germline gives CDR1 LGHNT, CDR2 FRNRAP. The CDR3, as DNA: TGTGCTAGTGGTTTCGGACAGCTTAGCTCCTACGAGCAGTACTTC. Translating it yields CASGFGQLSSYEQYF.

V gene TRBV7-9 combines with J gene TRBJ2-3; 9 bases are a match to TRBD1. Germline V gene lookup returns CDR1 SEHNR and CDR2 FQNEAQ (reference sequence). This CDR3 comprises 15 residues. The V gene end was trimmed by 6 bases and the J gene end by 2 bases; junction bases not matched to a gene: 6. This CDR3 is CASRRTGVPTDTQYF. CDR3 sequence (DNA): TGTGCCAGCAGACGGACAGGGGTCCCCACAGATACGCAGTATTTT.

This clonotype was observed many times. Written as DNA, the CDR3 is TGTGCCAGCAGTCCCCGAGGGTGGGGGGACTTGAACAATGAGCAGTTCTTC. Translating it yields CASSPRGWGDLNNEQFF. V gene TRBV27 combines with J gene TRBJ2-1; D is possibly TRBD2 (6 bases). Germline V gene data show CDR1 as MNHEY and CDR2 as SMNVEV (reference sequence). This CDR3 is 17 amino acids long. Trimming took off 5 bases at V and 5 bases at J, with 22 bases between the two ends.

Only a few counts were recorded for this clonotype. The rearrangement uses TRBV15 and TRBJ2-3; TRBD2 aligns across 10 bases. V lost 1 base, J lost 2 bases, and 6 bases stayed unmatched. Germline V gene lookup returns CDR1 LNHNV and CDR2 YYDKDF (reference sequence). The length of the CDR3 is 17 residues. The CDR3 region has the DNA TGTGCCACCAGCAGAGGGACTAGCGGATTGGCCACAGATACGCAGTATTTT. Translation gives CATSRGTSGLATDTQYF.

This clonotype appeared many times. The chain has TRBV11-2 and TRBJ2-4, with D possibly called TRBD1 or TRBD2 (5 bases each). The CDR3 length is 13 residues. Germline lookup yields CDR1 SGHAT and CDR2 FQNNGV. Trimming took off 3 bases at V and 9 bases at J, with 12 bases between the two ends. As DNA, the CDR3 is TGTGCCAGCAGCTTCCAAAATGGGGGCATTCAGTACTTC. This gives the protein CASSFQNGGIQYF. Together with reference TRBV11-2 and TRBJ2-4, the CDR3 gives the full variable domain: EAGVAQSPRYKIIEKRQSVAFWCNPISGHATLYWYQQILGQGPKLLIQFQNNGVVDDSQLPKDRFSAERLKGVDSTLKIQPAKLEDSAVYLCASSFQNGGIQYFGAGTRLSVL.

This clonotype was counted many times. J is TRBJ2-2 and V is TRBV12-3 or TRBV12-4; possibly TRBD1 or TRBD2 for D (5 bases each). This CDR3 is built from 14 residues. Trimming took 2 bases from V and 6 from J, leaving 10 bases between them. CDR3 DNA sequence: TGTGCCAGCAGTTTACGGGGCGGTGCCGGGGAGCTGTTTTTT. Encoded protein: CASSLRGGAGELFF.

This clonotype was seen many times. CDR3 loop: CASSLVQGRGSYEQYF. CDR3 bases: TGTGCCAGCAGTTTGGTGCAGGGGCGCGGCTCCTACGAGCAGTACTTC. The J gene is TRBJ2-7, the V gene TRBV28; tentative D call: TRBD1 (6 bases). Germline values: CDR1 MDHEN, CDR2 SYDVKM. CDR3 length equals 16 residues. Trimming pared 3 bases from V and 0 bases from J, leaving 15 bases between.

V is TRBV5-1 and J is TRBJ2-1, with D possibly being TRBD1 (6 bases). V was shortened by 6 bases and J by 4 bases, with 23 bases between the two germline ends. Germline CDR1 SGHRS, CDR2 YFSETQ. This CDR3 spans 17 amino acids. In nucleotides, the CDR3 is TGCGCCAGCATCCGACCAGGGTTTACTAGGGGGTACAATGAGCAGTTCTTC. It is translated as CASIRPGFTRGYNEQFF.

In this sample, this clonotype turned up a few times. The CDR3 bases are TGTGCCAGCAGTTTATCTCCGGGACTAGCCGGATACACAGATACGCAGTATTTT. Its protein is CASSLSPGLAGYTDTQYF. This chain joins TRBV12-3 or TRBV12-4 and TRBJ2-3, with TRBD2 matching over 9 bases. The CDR3 is 18 residues long. V lost 2 bases to trimming and J lost 2 bases; unmatched junction nucleotides: 11.

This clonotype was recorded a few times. CDR3 DNA sequence: TGTGCCAGCAGCTGGGGGCAGCGGGTAGCCAAAAACATTCAGTACTTC. Amino acid sequence: CASSWGQRVAKNIQYF. The chain uses TRBV28 and TRBJ2-4, with D possibly being TRBD1 or TRBD2 (6 bases each). Germline assignment: CDR1 MDHEN and CDR2 SYDVKM. V was cut by 6 bases and J by 0 bases, with 15 bases left in between. This CDR3 is built from 16 residues.

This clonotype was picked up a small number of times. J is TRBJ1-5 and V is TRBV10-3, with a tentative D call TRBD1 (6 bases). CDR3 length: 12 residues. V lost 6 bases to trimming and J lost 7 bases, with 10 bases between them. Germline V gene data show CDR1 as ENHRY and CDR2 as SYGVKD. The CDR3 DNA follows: TGTGCCATCAGCGATACAGGGCAGCCCCAGCATTTT. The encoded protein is CAISDTGQPQHF.

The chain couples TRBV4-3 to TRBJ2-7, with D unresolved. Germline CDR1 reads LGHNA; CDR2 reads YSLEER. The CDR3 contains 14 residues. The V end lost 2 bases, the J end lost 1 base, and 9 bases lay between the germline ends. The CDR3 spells CASSQSSQSYEQYF. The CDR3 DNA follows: TGCGCCAGCAGCCAATCGTCACAGTCCTACGAGCAGTACTTC.

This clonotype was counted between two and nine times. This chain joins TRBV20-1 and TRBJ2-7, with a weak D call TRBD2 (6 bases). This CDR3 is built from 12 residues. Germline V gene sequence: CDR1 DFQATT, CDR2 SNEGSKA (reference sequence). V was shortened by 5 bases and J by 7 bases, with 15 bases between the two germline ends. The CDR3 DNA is TGCAGTGCTCCCCACACTGGAGGGGAGCAGTACTTC. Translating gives CSAPHTGGEQYF.

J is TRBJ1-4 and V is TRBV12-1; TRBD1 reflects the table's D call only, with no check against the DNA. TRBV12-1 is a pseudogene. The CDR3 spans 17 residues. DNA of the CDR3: TGTGCCAGCAGCTTTTACCCACAGGGGGCCGAAGATGAAAAACTTTTTTTT. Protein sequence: CASSFYPQGAEDEKLFF.

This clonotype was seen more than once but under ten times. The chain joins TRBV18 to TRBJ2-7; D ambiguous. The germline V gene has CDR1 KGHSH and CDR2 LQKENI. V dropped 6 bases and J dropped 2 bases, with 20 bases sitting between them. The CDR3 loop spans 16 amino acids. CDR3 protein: CASSPQTGYSPYEQYF. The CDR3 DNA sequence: TGTGCCAGCTCCCCGCAGACGGGTTATTCTCCCTACGAGCAGTACTTC. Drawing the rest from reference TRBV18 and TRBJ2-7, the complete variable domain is NAGVMQNPRHLVRRRGQEARLRCSPMKGHSHVYWYRQLPEEGLKFMVYLQKENIIDESGMPKERFSAEFPKEGPSILRIQQVVRGDSAAYFCASSPQTGYSPYEQYFGPGTRLTVT.

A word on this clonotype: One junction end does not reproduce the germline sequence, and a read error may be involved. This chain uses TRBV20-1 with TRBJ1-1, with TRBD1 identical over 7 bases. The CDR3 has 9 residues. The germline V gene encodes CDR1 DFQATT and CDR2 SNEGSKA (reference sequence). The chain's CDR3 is CSAVSGTAF. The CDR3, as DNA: TGCAGTGCTGTGTCCGGGACAGCCTTT.

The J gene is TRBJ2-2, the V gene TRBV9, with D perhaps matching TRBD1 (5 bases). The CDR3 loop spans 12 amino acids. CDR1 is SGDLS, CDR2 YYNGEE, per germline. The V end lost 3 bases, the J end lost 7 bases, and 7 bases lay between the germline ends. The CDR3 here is CASSDRNGELFF. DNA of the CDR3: TGTGCCAGCAGCGACAGGAACGGGGAGCTGTTTTTT.

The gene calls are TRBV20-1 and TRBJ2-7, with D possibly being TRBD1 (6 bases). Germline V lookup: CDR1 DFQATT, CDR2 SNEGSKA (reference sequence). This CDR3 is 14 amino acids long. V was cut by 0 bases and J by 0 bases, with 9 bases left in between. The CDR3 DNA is TGCAGTGCTAGAGATCCGGACAGCTCCTACGAGCAGTACTTC. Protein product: CSARDPDSSYEQYF.

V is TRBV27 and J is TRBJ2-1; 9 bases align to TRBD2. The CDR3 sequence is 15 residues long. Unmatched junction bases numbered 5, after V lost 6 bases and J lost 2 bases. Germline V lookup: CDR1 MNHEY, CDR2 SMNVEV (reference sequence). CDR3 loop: CASSPGTSPYNEQFF. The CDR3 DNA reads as TGTGCCAGCAGCCCCGGGACTAGCCCCTACAATGAGCAGTTCTTC.

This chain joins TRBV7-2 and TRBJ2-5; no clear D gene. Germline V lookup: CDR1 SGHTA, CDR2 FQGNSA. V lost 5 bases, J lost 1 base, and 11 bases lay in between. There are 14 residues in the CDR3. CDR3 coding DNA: TGTGCCAGCAGCCCAGACTTGGCCCAAGAGACCCAGTACTTC. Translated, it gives CASSPDLAQETQYF.

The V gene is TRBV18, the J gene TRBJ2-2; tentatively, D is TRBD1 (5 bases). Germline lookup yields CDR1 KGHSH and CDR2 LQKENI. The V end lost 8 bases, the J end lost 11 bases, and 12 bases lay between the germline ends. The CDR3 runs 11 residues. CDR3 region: CASLFREELFF. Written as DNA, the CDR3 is TGTGCCAGCCTCTTCAGGGAAGAGCTGTTTTTT.